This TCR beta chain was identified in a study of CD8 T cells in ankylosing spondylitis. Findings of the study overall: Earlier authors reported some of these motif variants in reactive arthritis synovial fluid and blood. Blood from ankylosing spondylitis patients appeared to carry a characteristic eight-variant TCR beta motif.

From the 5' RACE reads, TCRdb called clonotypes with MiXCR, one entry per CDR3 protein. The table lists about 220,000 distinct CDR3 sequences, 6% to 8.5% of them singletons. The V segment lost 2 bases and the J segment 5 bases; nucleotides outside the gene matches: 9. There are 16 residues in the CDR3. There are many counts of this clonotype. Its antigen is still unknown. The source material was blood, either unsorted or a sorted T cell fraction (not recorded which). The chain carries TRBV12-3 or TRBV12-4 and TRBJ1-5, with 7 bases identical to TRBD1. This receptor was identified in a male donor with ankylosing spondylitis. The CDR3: CASSLRTGSHHQPQHF. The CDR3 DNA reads TGTGCCAGCAGTTTAAGGACAGGTTCCCACCATCAGCCCCAGCATTTT.